This entry describes one TCR beta chain. Its antigen is unidentified. CDR1 and CDR2 (germline): DFQATT, SNEGSKA (reference sequence). The CDR3 is 15 residues long. The sample belongs to a study of post-analysis software for immune sequencing data. General study points: Analysis by F measure revealed that same-batch samples clustered strongly together. Controls had lower frequencies than patients of 4 or 5 TRBV segments, which included TRBV5-6, TRBV5-1 and TRBV20-1.

Presence of unique molecular identifiers characterized the TCR beta cDNA libraries. TCRdb re-analysed the PCR reads in MiXCR, keeping a single row per CDR3 protein. The top ten hold 11% of the sample, which has roughly 670,000 distinct CDR3 sequences, approximately 60% seen once. The chain couples TRBV20-1 to TRBJ2-7; TRBD1 matches at 8 bases. TRBJ2-5 matches the DNA end more closely, so the J call is doubtful. Sequencing used blood. This clonotype was obtained from a girl aged 2 to 10 with multiple sclerosis. The CDR3 bases are TGCAGTGCTAGAGGGAGGACAGGGTCCCAAGAGACCCAGTACTTC. It is translated as CSARGRTGSQETQYF.